What follows are 27 T cell receptor beta chains derived from one specimen sequenced in a study of T cell clonotyping in hematopoietic cell transplantation. Method: immunoSEQ multiplex PCR; TCRdb's copy keeps in-frame clones and lacks some. The sample includes tens of thousands of clones, 96% of them seen just once. Time point specified: recipient sample about 28 days before transplant, after cytoreduction. The sample consisted of peripheral blood mononuclear cells, taken before stem cell transplant. Receptors were obtained from a woman aged 45-65 years with acute myeloid leukemia. Some clones in this sample may be carry-over from other donors' samples.

This chain joins TRBV30 and TRBJ2-7; 9 nucleotides match TRBD1. Germline lookup yields CDR1 GTSNPN and CDR2 SVGIG (reference sequence). The junction had 1 base not matched to a gene; V was cut back by 4 bases and J by 3 bases. The CDR3 spans 12 residues. CDR3 DNA sequence: TGTGCCTGGAACAGGGGGCTCTACGAGCAGTACTTC. It yields the protein CAWNRGLYEQYF.

The chain recombines TRBV6-5 with TRBJ1-3; 8 bases agree with TRBD1. CDR3 length: 14 residues. V gave up 5 bases and J gave up 3 bases; unmatched junction bases: 3. Germline CDR1 is MNHEY and CDR2 is SVGAGI. The CDR3 region has the DNA TGTGCCAGCAGTCGGACAGGGTTTGGAAACACCATATATTTT. It translates to CASSRTGFGNTIYF.

The chain is built from TRBV6-5 and TRBJ1-2, with D possibly being TRBD1 (6 bases). In germline, CDR1 is MNHEY, CDR2 SVGAGI. The CDR3 consists of 13 residues. Between the trimmed V and J ends, which lost 4 bases and 8 bases, there was a span of 14 bases. This CDR3 is CASSWGRGEGYTF. The CDR3 DNA reads as TGTGCCAGCAGTTGGGGCAGGGGAGAGGGCTACACCTTC.

The chain carries TRBV6-1 and TRBJ2-1; 11 bases align to TRBD2. The CDR3 is 15 residues long. Germline values: CDR1 MNHNS, CDR2 SASEGT. J gave up 4 bases and V 6 bases, and 5 bases lay outside the gene matches. CDR3 sequence: CASSRLAGGYNEQFF. DNA for the CDR3: TGTGCCAGCAGCCGTCTAGCGGGGGGATACAATGAGCAGTTCTTC.

The genes are TRBV6-1 and TRBJ2-7, with TRBD2 matching over 7 bases. The CDR3 length is 15 residues. V shed 9 bases, J shed 3 bases, and the junction held 14 bases outside the gene matches. The germline V gene encodes CDR1 MNHNS and CDR2 SASEGT. CDR3 in amino acids: CASTQDLAAYYEQYF. DNA for the CDR3: TGTGCCAGTACTCAAGACCTAGCGGCCTACTACGAGCAGTACTTC.

This chain links TRBV4-1 with TRBJ2-2; D ambiguous. There are 13 residues in the CDR3. Between the trimmed V and J ends, which lost 4 bases and 6 bases, there was a span of 9 bases. Germline lookup yields CDR1 MGHRA and CDR2 YSYEKL. The CDR3 region has the DNA TGCGCCAGCAGCCGTCGCGGTCCCGGGGAGCTGTTTTTT. Residues: CASSRRGPGELFF.

This clone was counted a single time. The rearrangement links TRBV6-5 to TRBJ2-6, with unresolved D. Trimming took off 0 bases at V and 2 bases at J, with 5 bases between the two ends. This CDR3 region has 15 residues. Germline lookup yields CDR1 MNHEY and CDR2 SVGAGI. The CDR3 DNA sequence: TGTGCCAGCAGTTACTCCTATACTGGGGCCAACGTCCTGACTTTC. It encodes CASSYSYTGANVLTF.

The chain employs TRBV5-1 and TRBJ2-3; tentatively, D is TRBD2 (6 bases). The CDR3 runs to 15 residues. The V gene's germline CDR1 is SGHRS and CDR2 YFSETQ. V lost 4 bases to trimming and J lost 0 bases, with 12 bases between them. The CDR3 sequence: CASSQDGGSTDTQYF. The CDR3 coding sequence is TGCGCCAGCAGCCAGGACGGGGGAAGCACAGATACGCAGTATTTT.

The chain recombines TRBV5-1 with TRBJ2-2, with a tentative D call TRBD1 (6 bases). Trimming left V 6 bases short and J 3 bases short, with 15 bases between. This CDR3 comprises 15 residues. Germline V gene sequence: CDR1 SGHRS, CDR2 YFSETQ. The CDR3 sequence is CASTLRAGDTGELFF. The CDR3 nucleotides are TGCGCCAGCACCCTAAGGGCAGGGGACACCGGGGAGCTGTTTTTT.

The V gene is TRBV7-9, the J gene TRBJ1-2; 8 bases line up with TRBD1. The CDR3 is 15 residues long. V was clipped by 1 base and J by 0 bases; unmatched bases: 1. Per germline, CDR1 SEHNR and CDR2 FQNEAQ (reference sequence). In nucleotides, the CDR3 is TGTGCCAGCAGCTTAGGGACAGGGACTAACTATGGCTACACCTTC. It encodes CASSLGTGTNYGYTF.

The rearrangement links TRBV28 to TRBJ2-7; weak D call: TRBD1 (6 bases). The V end lost 6 bases, the J end lost 2 bases, and 17 bases lay between the germline ends. CDR1 and CDR2 from the germline V gene are MDHEN and SYDVKM. The CDR3 contains 15 residues. CDR3 sequence: CASRWAGTSAYEQYF. The CDR3 DNA follows: TGTGCCAGCAGATGGGCCGGGACATCGGCCTACGAGCAGTACTTC. The variable domain in full, completed from reference TRBV28 and TRBJ2-7, reads DVKVTQSSRYLVKRTGEKVFLECVQDMDHENMFWYRQDPGLGLRLIYFSYDVKMKEKGDIPEGYSVSREKKERFSLILESASTNQTSMYLCASRWAGTSAYEQYFGPGTRLTVT.

The CDR3 region has the DNA TGTGCCAGCAATAAAGACCCTGGTGGAGGAGCTTTCTTT. As protein: CASNKDPGGGAFF. This rearrangement joins TRBV6-4 to TRBJ1-1; D unclear. Per germline, CDR1 MRHNA and CDR2 SNTAGT. This CDR3 spans 13 amino acids. V shed 7 bases and J shed 10 bases, with 19 bases lying between them.

This rearrangement joins TRBV27 to TRBJ2-7, with 7 bases identical to TRBD1. CDR1 is MNHEY, CDR2 SMNVEV, per germline (reference sequence). V was clipped by 4 bases and J by 2 bases; unmatched bases: 2. This CDR3 contains 13 residues. Here the CDR3 reads CASSWGQTYEQYF. CDR3 nucleotides: TGTGCCAGCAGTTGGGGACAGACCTACGAGCAGTACTTC.

The V and J genes are TRBV4-1 and TRBJ2-7; the D is unclear. Germline loops: CDR1 MGHRA, CDR2 YSYEKL. The CDR3 runs to 16 residues. V lost 0 bases to trimming and J lost 7 bases, with 19 bases between them. CDR3 sequence reads: CASSQDSPKALWEQYF. In DNA, the CDR3 is TGCGCCAGCAGCCAAGATTCTCCCAAGGCCCTTTGGGAGCAGTACTTC.

J is TRBJ1-2 and V is TRBV6-5; TRBD1 is a possible D gene (6 bases). The CDR3 runs 13 residues. Germline values: CDR1 MNHEY, CDR2 SVGAGI. Trimming cost V 5 bases and J 6 bases, with 13 bases left between them. The CDR3 DNA reads as TGTGCCAGCAGTCACAAAGGGGGACATGGCTACACCTTC. It is translated as CASSHKGGHGYTF.

The rearrangement links TRBV28 to TRBJ2-7, with D perhaps being TRBD1 or TRBD2 (5 bases each). Trimming left V 7 bases short and J 0 bases short, with 16 bases between. The CDR3 has 15 residues. CDR1 and CDR2 (germline): MDHEN, SYDVKM. The chain's CDR3 is CASTAPRDDSYEQYF. DNA of the CDR3: TGTGCCAGCACCGCGCCTCGGGACGACTCCTACGAGCAGTACTTC.

V gene TRBV5-6 combines with J gene TRBJ1-1; 10 bases match TRBD1. Germline V lookup: CDR1 SGHDT, CDR2 YYEEEE. This CDR3 is 16 amino acids long. Unmatched junction bases numbered 6, after V lost 4 bases and J lost 0 bases. The CDR3 DNA sequence: TGTGCCAGCAGCCAAGACAGGGGGCATATGAACACTGAAGCTTTCTTT. This codes for CASSQDRGHMNTEAFF. Looking up the rest from reference TRBV5-6 and TRBJ1-1 gives the full variable domain: DAGVTQSPTHLIKTRGQQVTLRCSPKSGHDTVSWYQQALGQGPQFIFQYYEEEERQRGNFPDRFSGHQFPNYSSELNVNALLLGDSALYLCASSQDRGHMNTEAFFGQGTRLTVV.

The chain carries TRBV5-1 and TRBJ1-4; TRBD1 is a possible D gene (6 bases). Trimming stripped 2 bases from V and 6 bases from J, with 8 bases between. The CDR3 extends over 13 amino acids. Germline CDR1 reads SGHRS; CDR2 reads YFSETQ. CDR3 bases: TGCGCCAGCAGCTTTTCAGGGGATGAAAAACTGTTTTTT. This encodes CASSFSGDEKLFF.

The chain joins TRBV7-9 to TRBJ2-5; 8 bases are shared with TRBD2. The V segment lost 5 bases and the J segment 0 bases; nucleotides outside the gene matches: 5. CDR3 length: 15 amino acids. CDR1 and CDR2 from the germline V gene are SEHNR and FQNEAQ (reference sequence). DNA for the CDR3: TGTGCCAGCAGCCCGGGACTAGGGTACCAAGAGACCCAGTACTTC. This sequence encodes CASSPGLGYQETQYF.

V is TRBV28 and J is TRBJ1-3; unclear D gene. V dropped 7 bases and J dropped 3 bases, with 25 bases sitting between them. Germline lookup yields CDR1 MDHEN and CDR2 SYDVKM. This CDR3 has 18 residues. The CDR3 protein is CASTPPRTGIGVGNTIYF. CDR3 coding DNA: TGTGCCAGCACCCCTCCCCGGACCGGGATCGGGGTTGGAAACACCATATATTTT. The whole variable domain, remainder taken from reference TRBV28 and TRBJ1-3, is DVKVTQSSRYLVKRTGEKVFLECVQDMDHENMFWYRQDPGLGLRLIYFSYDVKMKEKGDIPEGYSVSREKKERFSLILESASTNQTSMYLCASTPPRTGIGVGNTIYFGEGSWLTVV.

The chain links TRBV10-3 to TRBJ1-1; TRBD1 aligns across 9 bases. With 6 bases clipped from V and 7 bases from J, the junction kept 6 bases outside the gene matches. CDR3 length: 13 amino acids. CDR1 ENHRY and CDR2 SYGVKD come from the germline V gene. This CDR3 reads CAISPRTGVEAFF. The CDR3 DNA reads TGTGCCATCAGCCCTAGGACAGGGGTTGAAGCTTTCTTT.

The V gene is TRBV2, the J gene TRBJ1-2; 9 bases line up with TRBD1. The germline gives CDR1 SNHLY, CDR2 FYNNEI. The CDR3 is made up of 14 amino acids. The V segment lost 6 bases and the J segment 5 bases; nucleotides outside the gene matches: 7. The DNA of the CDR3 is TGTGCCAGCAGGATACAGGGGGCCGGGTATGGCTACACCTTC. As protein: CASRIQGAGYGYTF.

The genes are TRBV5-8 and TRBJ1-5, with 7 bases matching TRBD1. V was pared by 6 bases and J by 0 bases, with 6 bases of the junction left unmatched. This CDR3 spans 15 amino acids. Germline-derived CDR1 and CDR2 are SGHTS and YDEGEE. CDR3 residues: CASNQGVVSNQPQHF. The CDR3, as DNA: TGTGCCAGCAACCAGGGGGTGGTTAGCAATCAGCCCCAGCATTTT. The variable domain in full, completed from reference TRBV5-8 and TRBJ1-5, reads EAGVTQSPTHLIKTRGQQATLRCSPISGHTSVYWYQQALGLGLQFLLWYDEGEERNRGNFPPRFSGRQFPNYSSELNVNALELEDSALYLCASNQGVVSNQPQHFGDGTRLSIL.

The chain carries TRBV30 and TRBJ1-2; 7 bases align to TRBD1. The CDR3 is made up of 15 amino acids. The ends lost 2 bases at V and 1 base at J; junction bases unmatched: 7. Per germline, CDR1 GTSNPN and CDR2 SVGIG (reference sequence). The CDR3 sequence is CAWSPGTEINYGYTF. The CDR3 nucleotides are TGTGCCTGGAGTCCAGGGACAGAAATTAACTATGGCTACACCTTC.

The chain has TRBV19 and TRBJ2-7, with D possibly called TRBD1 or TRBD2 (6 bases each). V was pared by 4 bases and J by 5 bases, with 12 bases between. This CDR3 has 13 residues. CDR1 LNHDA and CDR2 SQIVND come from the germline V gene (reference sequence). In DNA form, the CDR3 reads TGTGCCAGTAGTAGGAGGGGGTGGGACGAGCAGTACTTC. This translates into CASSRRGWDEQYF. Using reference TRBV19 and TRBJ2-7 for the parts outside the CDR3, the full variable domain is DGGITQSPKYLFRKEGQNVTLSCEQNLNHDAMYWYRQDPGQGLRLIYYSQIVNDFQKGDIAEGYSVSREKKESFPLTVTSAQKNPTAFYLCASSRRGWDEQYFGPGTRLTVT.

In this sample, this clone turned up once. The chain couples TRBV29-1 to TRBJ2-5; 9 bases align to TRBD1. CDR3 length equals 14 residues. The germline V gene encodes CDR1 SQVTM and CDR2 ANQGSEA. V gave up 6 bases and J gave up 5 bases; unmatched junction bases: 10. The chain's CDR3 is CSVQSYDRGETQYF. The CDR3 DNA reads TGCAGCGTCCAATCGTATGACAGGGGGGAGACCCAGTACTTC.

V usage is TRBV7-9 and J usage is TRBJ2-5; unclear D gene. Germline CDR1 is SEHNR and CDR2 is FQNEAQ (reference sequence). The CDR3 sequence is 13 residues long. The V and J ends lost 5 bases and 5 bases respectively, with 12 bases between them. The CDR3, as DNA: TGTGCCAGCAGCCTAGGGAATTGGGAGACCCAGTACTTC. Translating it yields CASSLGNWETQYF.